This entry describes one T cell receptor beta chain. The antigen is not known. This sample is part of a study of vaccination and CD4 T cells after COVID-19. Study overall: Stimulation used overlapping spike peptides from SARS-CoV-2, HCoV-NL63, HCoV-OC43 and HCoV-229E. Control cultures were given a CEFX pool, an HIV-1 Nef pool, or no peptide. Findings of the study overall: A median of around 86% of reactive clones, in convalescent patients, became evident only post-vaccination.

The CDR3 consists of 14 residues. Germline values: CDR1 SGHTA, CDR2 FQGNSA. The V end was cut by 5 bases, the J end by 2 bases, with 11 bases between. This sample's treatment: approximately nine-day PBMC culture with coronavirus spike peptide pools or control peptides (ViraFEST assay). Convalescent patients tested SARS-CoV-2 PCR positive from March to December 2020, before Alpha, Beta and Delta emerged. With the Oncomine TCR Beta short-read assay, DNA from cultured CD4+ T cells was sequenced. TCRdb itself ran the PCR reads through MiXCR, one entry per CDR3 protein. The sample shows about 19,000 distinct CDR3 sequences, roughly 46% of them seen only once.

The source material was CD4+ T cells from blood, cultured in vitro, sampled after SARS-CoV-2 vaccination. The chain carries TRBV7-2 and TRBJ2-3; D possibly corresponds to TRBD2 (6 bases). The clonotype originates from a human donor who had recovered from COVID-19. Here the CDR3 DNA reads TGTGCCAGCAGCCTACGGGGGAACACAGATACGCAGTATTTT. This translates into CASSLRGNTDTQYF.